This is a list of T cell receptor beta chains from one sample in a study of Ad26.COV2.S vaccination and SARS-CoV-2 variants. Clones were sequenced by immunoSEQ multiplex PCR, and TCRdb holds only the in-frame ones, with some missing. Among 410,000 or so clones, 92% were seen once, and the ten largest hold about 1.7%. The sequencing here drew on peripheral blood, taken in a trial of Ad26.COV2.S vaccine versus placebo. The receptors come from a person between 18 and 60 years old who received the Ad26.COV2.S COVID-19 vaccine or a placebo. CDR3s include the opening cysteine and the closing phenylalanine or tryptophan. The D gene is left open where the match is weak. Clone size, where shown, is once, few, many, or a class for clones that have expanded.

>once|TRBD1|TRBJ1-2|TRBV19
CASSTGQGVIYGYTF
TGTGCCAGTAGTACGGGACAGGGTGTCATCTATGGCTACACCTTC
>NA|TRBD1|TRBJ1-4|TRBV19
CASSVDRDSLEKLFF
TGTGCCAGTAGTGTAGACCGGGACAGCCTTGAAAAACTGTTTTTT
>once|TRBD1|TRBJ2-7|TRBV4-3
CASSQFRGTYEQYF
TGCGCCAGCAGCCAATTCAGGGGGACCTACGAGCAGTACTTC
>NA|NA|TRBJ1-5|TRBV12-3/TRBV12-4
CASSLARQPQHF
TGTGCCAGCAGTTTAGCGCGCCAGCCCCAGCATTTT
>NA|TRBD1|TRBJ2-7|TRBV4-3
CASSQTGSSYEQYF
TGCGCCAGCAGCCAGACAGGGTCATCCTACGAGCAGTACTTC
>NA|TRBD1|TRBJ2-3|TRBV10-2
CASSEDRVSTDTQYF
TGCGCCAGCAGTGAAGACAGGGTTAGCACAGATACGCAGTATTTT
>NA|NA|TRBJ1-3|TRBV7-9
CASSFPAREPGNTIYF
TGTGCCAGCAGCTTCCCTGCTAGAGAGCCTGGAAACACCATATATTTT
>NA|NA|TRBJ1-3|TRBV28
CASSQWEPAGNTIYF
TGTGCCAGCAGTCAATGGGAACCCGCTGGAAACACCATATATTTT
>NA|NA|TRBJ1-5|TRBV27
CASSYTGNQPQHF
TGTGCCAGCAGTTATACAGGGAATCAGCCCCAGCATTTT
>NA|NA|TRBJ2-3|TRBV19
CASSLDRTSTDTQYF
TGTGCCAGTAGTCTCGACAGGACAAGCACAGATACGCAGTATTTT
>NA|NA|TRBJ2-1|TRBV4-3
CASSQAPGLTAYNEQFF
TGCGCCAGCAGCCAAGCCCCAGGGCTTACCGCCTACAATGAGCAGTTCTTC
>NA|TRBD1|TRBJ1-5|TRBV6-5
CASSWGQGSQPQHF
TGTGCCAGCAGTTGGGGACAGGGAAGTCAGCCCCAGCATTTT
>NA|NA|TRBJ2-7|TRBV28
CARYEQYF
TGTGCCAGATACGAGCAGTACTTC
>NA|NA|TRBJ2-2|TRBV5-1
CASSLGPRTGELFF
TGCGCCAGCAGCTTGGGCCCGCGGACCGGGGAGCTGTTTTTT
>NA|NA|TRBJ1-5|TRBV24-1
CATSDLQYWGRGNQPQHF
TGTGCCACCAGTGATTTGCAGTATTGGGGGAGAGGGAACCAGCCCCAGCATTTT
>NA|NA|TRBJ1-2|TRBV18
CASSEGDINYGYTF
TGTGCCAGCTCGGAGGGGGACATTAACTATGGCTACACCTTC
>NA|NA|TRBJ1-4|TRBV9
CASSVGQGKGEKLFF
TGTGCCAGCAGCGTAGGTCAGGGGAAGGGGGAAAAACTGTTTTTT
>NA|NA|TRBJ2-1|TRBV2
CASSEAGSNNEQFF
TGTGCCAGCAGTGAAGCGGGCTCCAACAATGAGCAGTTCTTC